This T cell receptor beta chain was captured in a study of technical replicates of blood from several donors. Clones were sequenced by immunoSEQ multiplex PCR, and TCRdb holds only the in-frame ones, with some missing. The sample lists approximately 79,000 clones, about 97% occurring once. The CDR3 spans 19 residues. V lost 1 base to trimming and J lost 0 bases; unmatched junction nucleotides: 6. CDR1 is SGHAT, CDR2 FQNNGV, per germline. Input material: T cells isolated from PBMCs. The clonotype originates from a human donor in good health. This chain uses TRBV11-2 with TRBJ2-1; TRBD2 agrees at 13 bases. The CDR3 DNA follows: TGTGCCAGCAGCTTAGCCGGGACTAGCGGGGTTAGCTCCTACAATGAGCAGTTCTTC. Protein product: CASSLAGTSGVSSYNEQFF.